The following is a T cell receptor (beta chain) sequence with its context. The antigen is unknown. Trimming shortened V by 1 base and J by 0 bases, and 8 bases separated the two germline ends. The CDR3 length is 15 residues. The germline gives CDR1 MDHEN, CDR2 SYDVKM. Some clones are missing from TCRdb's copy, which holds only in-frame ones; the method was immunoSEQ multiplex PCR. Of about 2.4 million clones detected, over 85% appear once; the ten largest clones hold 0.36%. This sample is part of a study of shared clonotypes between healthy human individuals. Points from the study as a whole: What naive subsets generally showed was a larger estimated richness than memory subsets showed.

The TCR originated in a man between 18 and 35 years old in good health. Some clones in this sample may be carry-over from other donors' samples. The chain links TRBV28 to TRBJ2-3; D gene uncertain. Sequenced material: naive CD4+ T cells from PBMCs. Regarding subset: CD45RA+ positively selected. CDR3 sequence (DNA): TGTGCCAGCAGTTTATTTCGAGGCAGCACAGATACGCAGTATTTT. It encodes CASSLFRGSTDTQYF.